The 7 T cell receptor beta chains presented below share a single source sample, sequenced in a study of T cell responses to AZD1222 COVID-19 vaccine. Here immunoSEQ multiplex PCR was the method, and the copy in TCRdb shows in-frame clones only, minus some. The data hold roughly 80,000 clones, with 75% to 95% observed a single time. The starting material was peripheral blood, obtained on day 0 of MenACWY control vaccination. These receptor sequences come from an adult in good health.

This chain links TRBV7-9 with TRBJ1-2; D gene uncertain. V was trimmed by 5 bases and J by 10 bases, leaving 14 bases between them. The CDR3 is 12 amino acids. The germline V gene encodes CDR1 SEHNR and CDR2 FQNEAQ (reference sequence). The CDR3 DNA sequence: TGTGCCAGCAGCGCCGACATCTCGTACTACACCTTC. This sequence encodes CASSADISYYTF.

The chain uses TRBV5-1 and TRBJ2-7; 7 positions match TRBD2. Germline values: CDR1 SGHRS, CDR2 YFSETQ. J lost 4 bases, V lost 4 bases, and 8 bases had no gene match. The length of the CDR3 is 14 residues. Here the CDR3 reads CASSPWEGSYEQYF. CDR3 coding DNA: TGCGCCAGCAGCCCCTGGGAGGGCTCGTACGAGCAGTACTTC.

The chain links TRBV5-1 to TRBJ2-1; D gene unclear. This CDR3 is built from 11 residues. Germline CDR1 is SGHRS and CDR2 is YFSETQ. The V and J ends lost 4 bases and 9 bases respectively, with 8 bases between them. In DNA, the CDR3 is TGCGCCAGCAGCACTCGGGTTGAGCAGTTCTTC. As protein: CASSTRVEQFF.

This sequence joins TRBV28 and TRBJ2-7, with a possible D match to TRBD1 (7 bases). Germline V gene sequence: CDR1 MDHEN, CDR2 SYDVKM. Trimming cost V 5 bases and J 0 bases, with 14 bases left between them. This CDR3 comprises 15 residues. The CDR3 reads CASSPPGGLSYEQYF. The CDR3 nucleotides read TGTGCCAGCAGTCCTCCAGGGGGGCTCTCCTACGAGCAGTACTTC.

This clone was counted once. The chain has TRBV7-3 and TRBJ2-3; a weak D match, TRBD2 (5 bases). The CDR3 contains 17 residues. The V end lost 1 base, the J end lost 5 bases, and 19 bases lay between the germline ends. Germline-derived CDR1 and CDR2 are SGHTA and FQGTGA. In nucleotides, the CDR3 is TGTGCCAGCAGCTTAAGAGGTTCGCGAGGGCTAAAAGATACGCAGTATTTT. Protein product: CASSLRGSRGLKDTQYF.

This clone was observed a handful of times. The rearrangement links TRBV7-2 to TRBJ2-7; D tentatively reads TRBD1 or TRBD2 (5 bases each). The CDR3 runs 15 residues. The ends were cut back, 4 bases at V and 7 bases at J, with 20 bases in the middle. CDR1 and CDR2 from the germline V gene are SGHTA and FQGNSA. The CDR3 nucleotides read TGTGCCAGCAGCTGGCTCGGGACCAGCCCCCGGGAGCAGTACTTC. It specifies CASSWLGTSPREQYF.

The chain recombines TRBV15 with TRBJ2-6, with TRBD2 as a possible D gene (6 bases). The CDR3 runs to 16 residues. Germline CDR1 LNHNV, CDR2 YYDKDF (reference sequence). V was cut by 3 bases and J by 2 bases, with 11 bases left in between. The CDR3 here is CATSRDSGAGANVLTF. The DNA for the CDR3 is TGTGCCACCAGCAGGGATTCGGGGGCTGGGGCCAACGTCCTGACTTTC.